The T cell receptor (beta chain) under discussion was sequenced for a study of T cells in Graves' hyperthyroidism and ophthalmopathy. The study, taken as a whole, reports: Expanded thyroid clonotypes (above 0.001) were mostly also found in blood. Ophthalmopathy could be told apart from stable hyperthyroidism with a 13 V-J model.

Germline assignment: CDR1 LNHDA and CDR2 SQIVND (reference sequence). This CDR3 is 17 amino acids long. Trimming took 5 bases from V and 8 from J, leaving 25 bases between them. Concerning this clonotype itself: Its antigen is not identified.

Researchers amplified the TCR beta CDR3 regions from RNA transcripts. The TCR CDR3 first-round RT-PCR relied on the HTBI primer set. TCRdb independently ran MiXCR on the multiplex PCR reads; one entry per CDR3 protein. The sample consists of more than 75,000 distinct CDR3 sequences, about 51% of them appearing once. Absent ophthalmopathy progression within 18 months defined stable Graves' hyperthyroidism. The sequenced material came from blood. This chain links TRBV19 with TRBJ1-3; no reliable D call. The sequence was collected from a woman aged 40 to 55 with Graves' hyperthyroidism. Written as DNA, the CDR3 is TGTGCCAGTAGTCCCCACGAGGCTAGCGGGAGGATATACACCATATATTTT. Its protein product is CASSPHEASGRIYTIYF.